The 29 T cell receptor beta chains in this list originate from one sample, sequenced in a study of molecular identifiers for immune sequencing clone quantification. TCRdb passed the PCR reads through MiXCR, listing each CDR3 protein once. The profile shows tens of thousands of distinct CDR3 sequences, about a fifth of them singletons. The sequencing sample was made of naive CD8+ T cells from blood, with Jurkat cell RNA spiked in. Documented subset: FACS-sorted CD8+CD4-CCR7+CD45RA+ naive T cells. The receptor set was obtained from a human donor in good health. Some libraries in this study had Jurkat cell RNA spiked in.

This clonotype was counted many times. The V and J genes are TRBV29-1 and TRBJ1-4; 8 nucleotides line up with TRBD1. CDR1 is SQVTM and CDR2 is ANQGSEA in the germline V gene. The CDR3 loop spans 13 amino acids. V was pared by 7 bases and J by 7 bases, with 8 bases of the junction left unmatched. For the CDR3, the DNA is TGCAGCGGGACGACAGGGGAATTTGAAAAACTGTTTTTT. Translated: CSGTTGEFEKLFF.

In this sample, this clonotype turned up a few times. This clone may be a read error of a much larger clone one base away. V and J are TRBV6-2 or TRBV6-3 and TRBJ1-5; 7 nucleotides agree with TRBD1. The CDR3 covers 18 residues. V lost 7 bases to trimming and J lost 0 bases; unmatched junction nucleotides: 15. Per germline, CDR1 MNHEY and CDR2 SVGEGT. The CDR3 DNA follows: TGTGCCAGCACCCCGACAGACAGGGTACGTGTTAGCAATCAGCCCCAGCATTTT. The encoded protein is CASTPTDRVRVSNQPQHF.

This clonotype was counted only a few times. The chain employs TRBV3-1 and TRBJ1-1, with 9 bases lining up with TRBD1. The CDR3 has 18 residues. The germline V gene has CDR1 LGHDT and CDR2 YNNKEL (reference sequence). The ends lost 0 bases at V and 3 bases at J; junction bases unmatched: 11. CDR3 region: CASSQESGTGIFYTEAFF. Written as DNA, the CDR3 is TGTGCCAGCAGCCAAGAGTCCGGGACAGGGATTTTCTACACTGAAGCTTTCTTT.

Comment on this clonotype: Just one base apart from a much larger clone, this may be a read error. The rearrangement joins TRBV19 to TRBJ2-3; 9 bases line up with TRBD2. Per the germline V gene, CDR1 is LNHDA and CDR2 is SQIVND (reference sequence). V trimming: 7 bases; J trimming: 3 bases; junction bases outside the gene matches: 8. CDR3 length: 15 amino acids. The CDR3 DNA sequence: TGTGCCAGTACCGGACTAGCGTTTTGGACAGATACGCAGTATTTT. As protein: CASTGLAFWTDTQYF.

This clonotype showed up many times. The chain employs TRBV7-2 and TRBJ2-2, with TRBD1 matching over 9 bases. CDR3 length: 18 amino acids. Germline CDR1 and CDR2: SGHTA and FQGNSA. J gave up 3 bases and V 2 bases, and 10 bases lay outside the gene matches. DNA for the CDR3: TGTGCCAGCAGCTTATCCGGGACAGGGCACGAGGACACCGGGGAGCTGTTTTTT. Translation: CASSLSGTGHEDTGELFF.

By share of the sample, this clonotype is medium-sized. The rearrangement links TRBV9 to TRBJ2-3; 12 nucleotides match TRBD2. The V gene end was trimmed by 0 bases and the J gene end by 5 bases; junction bases not matched to a gene: 10. Germline lookup yields CDR1 SGDLS and CDR2 YYNGEE. This CDR3 region has 18 residues. The CDR3 nucleotides read TGTGCCAGCAGCGTAGCTACCGGAGGACTAGCGGGAATAGATACGCAGTATTTT. Translating it yields CASSVATGGLAGIDTQYF.

V gene TRBV11-2 combines with J gene TRBJ1-3; D gene uncertain. Germline V CDR1 and CDR2: SGHAT, FQNNGV. The CDR3 contains 12 residues. Trimming shortened V by 1 base and J by 5 bases, and 3 bases separated the two germline ends. The CDR3 spells CASSLVRNTIYF. The CDR3 bases are TGTGCCAGCAGCTTAGTGAGAAACACCATATATTTT.

As concerns this clonotype: The conserved phenylalanine or tryptophan is not found at the CDR3 terminus, so this likely reflects a read error. The chain has TRBV3-1 and TRBJ1-1, with D hard to call. Between the trimmed V and J ends, which lost 0 bases and 11 bases, there was a span of 10 bases. This CDR3 spans 12 amino acids. The germline V gene encodes CDR1 LGHDT and CDR2 YNNKEL (reference sequence). This CDR3 reads CASSQEEEEAFS. DNA of the CDR3: TGTGCCAGCAGCCAAGAAGAGGAGGAGGCTTTCTCT.

The gene calls are TRBV28 and TRBJ1-1; no reliable D call. Germline V gene sequence: CDR1 MDHEN, CDR2 SYDVKM. With 3 bases removed from V and 1 base from J, the gap between germline ends came to 12 bases. This CDR3 comprises 15 residues. DNA for the CDR3: TGTGCCAGCAGTTTGAGCGACAATCCGAACACTGAAGCTTTCTTT. Amino acid sequence: CASSLSDNPNTEAFF.

This clonotype was detected many times. This chain links TRBV7-8 with TRBJ2-1, with no clear D. Germline loops: CDR1 SGHVS, CDR2 FQNEAQ. The CDR3 is 16 amino acids. The V and J ends lost 0 bases and 6 bases respectively, with 15 bases between them. The CDR3 nucleotides read TGTGCCAGCAGCTTAGCGCTCGCCATAAGGATCAATGAGCAGTTCTTC. Residues: CASSLALAIRINEQFF.

On this clonotype itself: A much bigger clone sits one base away, suggesting this may be a read error. The rearrangement links TRBV19 to TRBJ2-5; no firm D call. From germline, CDR1 is LNHDA and CDR2 SQIVND (reference sequence). The CDR3 is made up of 11 amino acids. CDR3 protein: CAGSTEETQYF. In nucleotides, the CDR3 is TGTGCCGGTAGTACGGAGGAGACCCAGTACTTC.

There are many counts of this clonotype. The rearrangement joins TRBV4-3 to TRBJ2-3; TRBD1 might be the D (5 bases). The CDR3 covers 18 residues. Germline CDR1 reads LGHNA; CDR2 reads YSLEER. Trimming removed 0 bases from V and 4 bases from J, with 20 bases in between. Here the CDR3 reads CASSQDGSQGFSADTQYF. DNA for the CDR3: TGCGCCAGCAGCCAAGATGGTAGTCAGGGATTTTCGGCAGATACGCAGTATTTT.

This clonotype was counted a few times. The chain couples TRBV20-1 to TRBJ2-1; D may be TRBD2 (5 bases). The CDR3 consists of 14 residues. V shed 5 bases and J shed 6 bases, with 17 bases lying between them. CDR1 and CDR2 from the germline V gene are DFQATT and SNEGSKA (reference sequence). CDR3 bases: TGCAGTGCTTTTCCCGCGGGTCTCTTCAATGAGCAGTTCTTC. As protein: CSAFPAGLFNEQFF.

This clonotype showed up just a few times. The chain uses TRBV20-1 and TRBJ2-1; TRBD2 aligns across 8 bases. Germline-derived CDR1 and CDR2 are DFQATT and SNEGSKA (reference sequence). J was trimmed by 7 bases and V by 0 bases; bases with no gene match: 17. The CDR3 is 18 amino acids. The CDR3 bases are TGCAGTGCTAGAGAAGACCCGGTGGCGGGAGGCCCGAGAAATGAGCAGTTCTTC. Its translation: CSAREDPVAGGPRNEQFF.

This clonotype was counted many times. This chain joins TRBV9 and TRBJ2-3; D is perhaps TRBD1 (6 bases). This CDR3 is 14 amino acids long. Deletions cut 4 bases from V and 2 bases from J, with 11 bases between. In germline, CDR1 is SGDLS, CDR2 YYNGEE. In DNA form, the CDR3 reads TGTGCCAGCAGCCACACAGGGACCACAGATACGCAGTATTTT. This encodes CASSHTGTTDTQYF.

This clonotype was seen at least ten times. The chain is built from TRBV19 and TRBJ2-7, with D possibly matching TRBD2 (6 bases). Germline CDR1 reads LNHDA; CDR2 reads SQIVND (reference sequence). The CDR3 loop spans 14 amino acids. The V gene lost 1 base and the J gene lost 3 bases, with 10 bases spanning the gap. The CDR3 loop is CASSIGGTYYEQYF. The CDR3 DNA follows: TGTGCCAGTAGTATAGGCGGGACCTACTACGAGCAGTACTTC. The variable domain in full, with the rest retrieved from reference TRBV19 and TRBJ2-7, is DGGITQSPKYLFRKEGQNVTLSCEQNLNHDAMYWYRQDPGQGLRLIYYSQIVNDFQKGDIAEGYSVSREKKESFPLTVTSAQKNPTAFYLCASSIGGTYYEQYFGPGTRLTVT.

This clonotype was counted many times. The chain uses TRBV6-2 or TRBV6-3 and TRBJ2-7; D may be TRBD1 (6 bases). The length of the CDR3 is 13 residues. Trimming removed 3 bases at V and 2 bases at J, with 8 bases between. Germline-derived CDR1 and CDR2 are MNHEY and SVGEGT. CDR3 DNA sequence: TGTGCCAGCAGTTATGGGACACCCTACGAGCAGTACTTC. It specifies CASSYGTPYEQYF.

As to this clonotype: A much larger clone sits a single nucleotide away, making a read error possible. V gene TRBV11-2 combines with J gene TRBJ2-7; 13 bases match TRBD2. Germline V gene sequence: CDR1 SGHAT, CDR2 FQNNGV. The CDR3 is 17 amino acids. With 5 bases clipped from V and 1 base from J, the junction kept 8 bases outside the gene matches. As DNA, the CDR3 is TGTGCCAGCAGCGTCGACCCGGGACTAGCGGGATCCTACGAGCAGTACTTC. This gives the protein CASSVDPGLAGSYEQYF.

This clonotype was recorded many times. The J gene is TRBJ2-3, the V gene TRBV7-2, with D possibly being TRBD1 or TRBD2 (5 bases each). The germline V and J ends were trimmed by 5 bases and 4 bases, with 19 bases remaining between them. This CDR3 is built from 16 residues. The germline V gene encodes CDR1 SGHTA and CDR2 FQGNSA. The CDR3 spells CASSLGAGLAADTQYF. CDR3 sequence (DNA): TGTGCCAGCAGCCTAGGGGCGGGCCTGGCGGCAGATACGCAGTATTTT.

This clonotype has just a few counts. The gene calls are TRBV7-7 and TRBJ2-2, with D tentatively TRBD1 or TRBD2 (5 bases each). CDR1 and CDR2 (germline): SSHAT, FNYEAQ (reference sequence). The ends were cut back, 5 bases at V and 1 base at J, with 11 bases in the middle. This CDR3 spans 15 amino acids. The chain's CDR3 is CASSLGTGNTGELFF. The DNA of the CDR3 is TGTGCCAGCAGCCTCGGGACCGGGAACACCGGGGAGCTGTTTTTT.

This clonotype has at least ten counts. The chain links TRBV7-6 to TRBJ2-5; no clear D. The CDR3 runs to 15 residues. Germline V CDR1 and CDR2: SGHVS, FNYEAQ. The V end was cut by 2 bases, the J end by 4 bases, with 14 bases between. CDR3 sequence: CASSLSPQPPETQYF. The CDR3 nucleotides read TGTGCCAGCAGCTTATCTCCCCAGCCCCCAGAGACCCAGTACTTC.

This clonotype was counted at least ten times. The genes are TRBV6-1 and TRBJ1-4; no reliable D call. The CDR3 extends over 15 amino acids. Looked up from germline, CDR1 is MNHNS and CDR2 is SASEGT. Trimming removed 2 bases at V and 4 bases at J, with 11 bases between. The CDR3 protein is CASSELLQINEKLFF. CDR3 DNA: TGTGCCAGCAGTGAATTGTTACAGATTAATGAAAAACTGTTTTTT.

This clonotype was counted a few times. The CDR3 DNA reads TGTGCCAGCAGCTTATATGCCCCCGGGGCCGAGATGAACATTCAGTACTTC. Its protein is CASSLYAPGAEMNIQYF. The rearrangement joins TRBV11-3 to TRBJ2-4; either TRBD1 or TRBD2 may fit D (5 bases each). Trimming took off 2 bases at V and 7 bases at J, with 21 bases between the two ends. Per the germline V gene, CDR1 is SGHNT and CDR2 is YENEEA. The CDR3 is made up of 17 amino acids.

This chain joins TRBV11-2 and TRBJ2-7; 10 bases align to TRBD1. The CDR3 loop spans 19 amino acids. The germline V gene encodes CDR1 SGHAT and CDR2 FQNNGV. The junction had 16 bases not matched to a gene; V was cut back by 5 bases and J by 0 bases. Written as DNA, the CDR3 is TGTGCCAGCAGCGGGACAGGGGCCTATAGCGGGTCCTACTCCTACGAGCAGTACTTC. This encodes CASSGTGAYSGSYSYEQYF.

As for this clonotype: This clone may be a read error of a much larger clone one base away. The V call is TRBV7-2, the J call TRBJ2-2, with 8 positions matching TRBD2. The CDR3 length is 17 residues. CDR1 is SGHTA, CDR2 FQGNSA, per germline. In DNA, the CDR3 is TGTGCCAGCAGCTTAGGCTCAGCGGGAGTAGTCACCGGGGAGCTGTCTTTT. It translates to CASSLGSAGVVTGELSF.

This clonotype came up many times. The chain couples TRBV14 to TRBJ2-5, with 11 bases that match TRBD2. The CDR3 has 18 residues. The germline V gene has CDR1 SGHDN and CDR2 FVKESK. V was clipped by 4 bases and J by 1 base; unmatched bases: 11. The CDR3: CASSPLEDTSGGQETQYF. CDR3 bases: TGTGCCAGCAGCCCGCTTGAGGATACTAGCGGGGGCCAAGAGACCCAGTACTTC.

This clonotype was seen repeatedly, ten times or more. J is TRBJ2-3 and V is TRBV29-1; D might be TRBD2 (6 bases). Trimming left V 8 bases short and J 0 bases short, with 15 bases between. CDR1 and CDR2 (germline): SQVTM, ANQGSEA. The CDR3 consists of 14 residues. The CDR3 DNA reads TGCAGCACCCGCTCGGGAGCCAGCACAGATACGCAGTATTTT. Translating it yields CSTRSGASTDTQYF.

This clonotype was counted at least ten times. This chain connects TRBV10-2 to TRBJ2-7; possibly TRBD2 for D (6 bases). Germline values: CDR1 WSHSY, CDR2 SAAADI. This CDR3 is 13 amino acids long. The V end was cut by 8 bases, the J end by 1 base, with 12 bases between. The CDR3 coding sequence is TGCGCCAGCCGGCCGGGAGTGTCCTACGAGCAGTACTTC. It specifies CASRPGVSYEQYF.

Here the CDR3 reads CASSTTRGRLDHEQFF. The CDR3 region has the DNA TGCGCCAGCAGCACCACAAGGGGTCGTCTAGATCATGAGCAGTTCTTC. The V gene is TRBV5-1, the J gene TRBJ2-1; D may be TRBD1 (5 bases). This CDR3 has 16 amino acids. Looked up from germline, CDR1 is SGHRS and CDR2 is YFSETQ. V was clipped by 4 bases and J by 8 bases, with 22 bases between them. The whole variable domain, remainder taken from reference TRBV5-1 and TRBJ2-1, is KAGVTQTPRYLIKTRGQQVTLSCSPISGHRSVSWYQQTPGQGLQFLFEYFSETQRNKGNFPGRFSGRQFSNSRSEMNVSTLELGDSALYLCASSTTRGRLDHEQFFGPGTRLTVL.